One and the same sample provided the 15 T cell receptor beta chains below, sequenced in a study of glioma-infiltrating T cells. TCR alpha and beta CDR3 regions were amplified from RNA using iRepertoire nested multiplex PCR. TCRdb called the multiplex PCR reads again in MiXCR, with one record for every CDR3 protein. The sample carries 93,000 or so distinct CDR3 sequences, under 30% recorded once. Sequencing was done on a sample of glioma tissue, nonneoplastic brain tissue, or PBMCs (not recorded which). The receptors stem from a human donor with low-grade glioma or glioblastoma, undergoing nonglioma brain surgery, or in good health (not recorded which).

This clonotype was counted many times. The chain couples TRBV28 to TRBJ1-1; no clear D gene. There are 12 residues in the CDR3. Germline values: CDR1 MDHEN, CDR2 SYDVKM. Trimming pared 7 bases from V and 0 bases from J, leaving 6 bases between. The DNA for the CDR3 is TGTGCCAGCACCTTCATGAACACTGAAGCTTTCTTT. Its protein is CASTFMNTEAFF. The full variable domain, its missing parts supplied by reference TRBV28 and TRBJ1-1, is DVKVTQSSRYLVKRTGEKVFLECVQDMDHENMFWYRQDPGLGLRLIYFSYDVKMKEKGDIPEGYSVSREKKERFSLILESASTNQTSMYLCASTFMNTEAFFGQGTRLTVV.

Details on this clonotype: One end of the junction is discordant with germline, which a read error may explain. The chain recombines TRBV3-1 with TRBJ1-6; 9 bases match TRBD1. Germline CDR1 is LGHDT and CDR2 is YNNKEL (reference sequence). The CDR3 loop spans 18 amino acids. DNA for the CDR3: TGTGCCAGCAGCCCGGGACAGGGTTCTCGAGGAAGGAATTCACCCATCCACTTT. This gives the protein CASSPGQGSRGRNSPIHF.

There are a few counts of this clonotype. This sequence joins TRBV5-1 and TRBJ2-1; 12 positions match TRBD2. The CDR3 runs 17 residues. Trimming cost V 0 bases and J 5 bases; bases outside gene matches: 6. Looked up from germline, CDR1 is SGHRS and CDR2 is YFSETQ. The CDR3 reads CASSLATTSGGDNEQFF. The DNA of the CDR3 is TGCGCCAGCAGCTTGGCCACGACTAGCGGGGGTGACAATGAGCAGTTCTTC.

Many counts were recorded for this clonotype. V and J are TRBV10-3 and TRBJ2-7; 7 nucleotides match TRBD2. This CDR3 comprises 15 residues. Germline V gene sequence: CDR1 ENHRY, CDR2 SYGVKD. Trimming at V came to 8 bases and at J to 3 bases, leaving 13 bases not matched to a gene. The CDR3 reads CAIRSGGSVDYEQYF. Here the CDR3 DNA reads TGTGCCATCCGCTCGGGGGGTAGCGTGGACTACGAGCAGTACTTC.

The table lists this clonotype with many counts. The chain links TRBV6-2 or TRBV6-3 to TRBJ1-1; no clear D gene. The germline gives CDR1 MNHEY, CDR2 SVGEGT. The CDR3 is 12 amino acids. Trimming took 2 bases from V and 3 from J, leaving 4 bases between them. The DNA of the CDR3 is TGTGCCAGCAGTTACGGGGACACTGAAGCTTTCTTT. Its translation: CASSYGDTEAFF.

As regards this clonotype: A much bigger clone sits one base away, suggesting this may be a read error. This rearrangement joins TRBV6-5 to TRBJ2-5; 10 bases map to TRBD1. Germline lookup yields CDR1 MNHEY and CDR2 SVGAGI. The V segment lost 8 bases and the J segment 1 base; nucleotides outside the gene matches: 13. The CDR3 is made up of 17 amino acids. The DNA of the CDR3 is TGTGCCAGCGGTTTAAGCTTCCGGACAGGGGGCCAAGAGACCCAGTACTTC. It is translated as CASGLSFRTGGQETQYF.

This clonotype came up many times. The chain employs TRBV27 and TRBJ1-5; D gene ambiguous. Trimming pared 5 bases from V and 4 bases from J, leaving 9 bases between. Germline V gene sequence: CDR1 MNHEY, CDR2 SMNVEV (reference sequence). The CDR3 is 13 amino acids. Written as DNA, the CDR3 is TGTGCCAGCAGTCTCCATTGGAATCAGCCCCAGCATTTT. This gives the protein CASSLHWNQPQHF.

This clonotype was seen at least ten times. The V gene is TRBV6-1, the J gene TRBJ1-2; 7 positions match TRBD1. The CDR3 is 15 residues long. CDR1 is MNHNS, CDR2 SASEGT, per germline. Trimming took 4 bases from V and 0 from J; bases not matched to a gene: 5. CDR3 sequence reads: CASSVGTAANYGYTF. Written as DNA, the CDR3 is TGTGCCAGCAGTGTTGGGACAGCGGCTAACTATGGCTACACCTTC.

This clonotype came up a few times. The chain links TRBV19 to TRBJ2-7; 9 nucleotides match TRBD1. The CDR3 is made up of 16 amino acids. Germline V gene lookup returns CDR1 LNHDA and CDR2 SQIVND (reference sequence). The V gene end was trimmed by 0 bases and the J gene end by 5 bases; junction bases not matched to a gene: 8. Here the CDR3 reads CASSIDPGQGSNEQYF. The CDR3 nucleotides are TGTGCCAGTAGTATAGATCCGGGACAGGGATCCAACGAGCAGTACTTC.

This clonotype was found many times. V is TRBV27 and J is TRBJ2-7; TRBD1 might be the D (6 bases). Germline V lookup: CDR1 MNHEY, CDR2 SMNVEV (reference sequence). CDR3 length equals 18 residues. Trimming stripped 2 bases from V and 5 bases from J, with 25 bases between. The CDR3 sequence is CASSLESPWGRTRHEQYF. CDR3 sequence (DNA): TGTGCCAGCAGTTTAGAGAGTCCTTGGGGGCGGACCCGGCACGAGCAGTACTTC.

This clonotype was counted ten times or more. V gene TRBV28 combines with J gene TRBJ1-2; no clear D gene. CDR1 and CDR2 from the germline V gene are MDHEN and SYDVKM. This CDR3 is 14 amino acids long. The ends were cut back, 5 bases at V and 3 bases at J, with 13 bases in the middle. The CDR3 DNA reads as TGTGCCAGCAGTCCCTACGTGGGGTACTATGGCTACACCTTC. This codes for CASSPYVGYYGYTF.

V and J are TRBV2 and TRBJ1-2; D call uncertain. V shed 4 bases and J shed 9 bases, with 18 bases lying between them. The CDR3 is 14 residues long. The germline V gene encodes CDR1 SNHLY and CDR2 FYNNEI. The CDR3 spells CASSVLGNSQSYTF. In DNA form, the CDR3 reads TGTGCCAGCAGTGTTCTGGGCAATTCCCAAAGCTACACCTTC.

V usage is TRBV29-1 and J usage is TRBJ1-1, with 9 bases aligning to TRBD1. CDR1 and CDR2 from the germline V gene are SQVTM and ANQGSEA. The CDR3 consists of 18 residues. Trimming took 4 bases from V and 4 from J; bases not matched to a gene: 19. The CDR3 DNA reads TGCAGCGTTGTCAAATCGACGGGACAGGGATCGATGGGCACTGAAGCTTTCTTT. Translated, it gives CSVVKSTGQGSMGTEAFF.

This chain joins TRBV12-3 or TRBV12-4 and TRBJ2-5; TRBD2 matches 8 bases. J gave up 2 bases and V 10 bases, and 12 bases lay outside the gene matches. There are 15 residues in the CDR3. In DNA form, the CDR3 reads TGTGCCACCGCCCTTGGTACTAGCGGACAAGAGACCCAGTACTTC. Protein sequence: CATALGTSGQETQYF.

This sequence joins TRBV5-1 and TRBJ2-1; tentatively, D is TRBD1 or TRBD2 (5 bases each). Germline CDR1 is SGHRS and CDR2 is YFSETQ. The CDR3 sequence is 12 residues long. The germline V and J ends were trimmed by 2 bases and 13 bases, with 13 bases remaining between them. CDR3 bases: TGCGCCAGCAGCTTTAACCGGGACCGTCAGTTCTTC. Amino acids: CASSFNRDRQFF.